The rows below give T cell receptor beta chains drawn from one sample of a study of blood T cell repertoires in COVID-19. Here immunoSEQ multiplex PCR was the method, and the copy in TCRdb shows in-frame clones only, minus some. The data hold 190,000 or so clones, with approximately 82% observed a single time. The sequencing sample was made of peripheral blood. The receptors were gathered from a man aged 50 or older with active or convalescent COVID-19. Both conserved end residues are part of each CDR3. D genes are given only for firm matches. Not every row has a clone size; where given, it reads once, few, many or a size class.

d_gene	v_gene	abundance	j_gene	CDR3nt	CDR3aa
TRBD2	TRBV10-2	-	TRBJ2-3	TGCGCCAGCAGTGATCCGGCGGGGGGCCTCACAGATACGCAGTATTTT	CASSDPAGGLTDTQYF
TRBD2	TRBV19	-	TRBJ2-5	TGTGCCAGTACCAGAGCGGGGGGGGGCGAGACCCAGTACTTC	CASTRAGGGETQYF
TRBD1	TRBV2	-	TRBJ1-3	TGTGCCAGCAGTGACGGACAGGGCTCTGGAAACACCATATATTTT	CASSDGQGSGNTIYF
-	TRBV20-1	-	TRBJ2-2	TGCAGTGCTAGTCCTTACACCGGGGAGCTGTTTTTT	CSASPYTGELFF
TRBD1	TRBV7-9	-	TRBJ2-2	TGTGCCAGCAGCTCACAAAACAGGGGCTGGGACACCGGGGAGCTGTTTTTT	CASSSQNRGWDTGELFF
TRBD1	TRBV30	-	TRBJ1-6	TGTGCCTGGAGCCCCAGGGGGCCCTATAATTCACCCCTCCACTTT	CAWSPRGPYNSPLHF
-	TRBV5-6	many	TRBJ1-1	TGTGCCAGCAGCTCCCGACGATCGGAGCTTAGTATGAACACTGAAGCTTTCTTT	CASSSRRSELSMNTEAFF
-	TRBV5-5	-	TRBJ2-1	TGTGCCAGCAGCTGGGGGGTGGGGCAGGGCGACAATGAGCAGTTCTTC	CASSWGVGQGDNEQFF
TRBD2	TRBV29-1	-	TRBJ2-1	TGCAGCGTCTCTAGCGGGGGGGACAATGAGCAGTTCTTC	CSVSSGGDNEQFF
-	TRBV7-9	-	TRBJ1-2	TGTGCCAGCAGCAGCTCCCAGGGCGGATTCTATGGCTACACCTTC	CASSSSQGGFYGYTF
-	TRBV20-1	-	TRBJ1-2	TGCAGTGCAGAGGGCGACTATGGCTACACCTTC	CSAEGDYGYTF
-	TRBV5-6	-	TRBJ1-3	TGTGCCAGCAGCTTGCCGCAGGGGACCTCTGGAAACACCATATATTTT	CASSLPQGTSGNTIYF
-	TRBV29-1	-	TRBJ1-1	TGCAGCGTTGATCCAGGGTCGAACACTGAAGCTTTCTTT	CSVDPGSNTEAFF
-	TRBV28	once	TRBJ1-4	TGTGCCAGCAGTTTTCCGAGACACGGTAATGAAAAACTGTTTTTT	CASSFPRHGNEKLFF
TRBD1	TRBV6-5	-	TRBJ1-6	TGTGCCAGCAGTTACTCGAACCAGGGGGTATCACCCCTCCACTTT	CASSYSNQGVSPLHF
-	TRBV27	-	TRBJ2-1	TGTGCCAGCAGTTCCCGCAGGGACAATGAGCAGTTCTTC	CASSSRRDNEQFF
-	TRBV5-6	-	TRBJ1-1	TGTGCCAGCAGCTTGGCGGGAGGGAAGAACACTGAAGCTTTCTTT	CASSLAGGKNTEAFF
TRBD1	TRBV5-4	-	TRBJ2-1	TGTGCCGAGATGGACAGGTCAAGAGATGGGGAGCAGTTCTTC	CAEMDRSRDGEQFF
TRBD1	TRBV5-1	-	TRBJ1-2	TGCGCCAGCAGCTTGTTGTCGACAGGGGAGGGTGGCTACACCTTC	CASSLLSTGEGGYTF
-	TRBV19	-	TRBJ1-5	TGTGCCAGTAGGTCCGCAGGGTCGGGCAATCAGCCCCAGCATTTT	CASRSAGSGNQPQHF
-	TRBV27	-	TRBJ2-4	TGTGCCAGTTCAGGGGCCACTACATTAGCCAAAAACATTCAGTACTTC	CASSGATTLAKNIQYF
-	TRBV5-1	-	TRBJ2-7	TGCGCCAGCCATCTGAGGGACAGGGGGAGCGGGAGGGCCTACGAGCAGTACTTC	CASHLRDRGSGRAYEQYF
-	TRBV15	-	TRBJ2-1	TGTGCCACCAGCTTCGGGACACGGGGCGAGCAGTTCTTC	CATSFGTRGEQFF
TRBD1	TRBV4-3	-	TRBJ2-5	TGCGCCAGCAGCCAGACAGGGGGCGGAGTGCTAGAGACCCAGTACTTC	CASSQTGGGVLETQYF
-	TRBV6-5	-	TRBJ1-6	TGTGCCAGCTGGAGGGGCTATAATTCACCCCTCCACTTT	CASWRGYNSPLHF
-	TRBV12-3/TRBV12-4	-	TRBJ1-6	TGTGCCAGCAGTTTAGTCTCCCCGGTAGCCCTCCACTTT	CASSLVSPVALHF
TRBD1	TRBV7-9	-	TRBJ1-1	TGTGCCAGCAGCTACGGGACAGGGTTTGACACTGAAGCTTTCTTT	CASSYGTGFDTEAFF
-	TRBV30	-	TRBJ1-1	TGTGCCTGGAGGGGAACGGGACTGCCGAACACTGAAGCTTTCTTT	CAWRGTGLPNTEAFF
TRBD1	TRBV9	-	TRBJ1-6	TGTGCCAGCAGCGGCGGGACAGGGGAAAATTCACCCCTCCACTTT	CASSGGTGENSPLHF
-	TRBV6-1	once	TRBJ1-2	TGTGCCAGCAGTGATAATCAGTTTGGCGGCTACACCTTC	CASSDNQFGGYTF
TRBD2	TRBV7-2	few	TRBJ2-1	TGTGCCAGCAGCTTAGTGGCGGGGGTTGGAAATGAGCAGTTCTTC	CASSLVAGVGNEQFF
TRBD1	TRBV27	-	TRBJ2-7	TGTGCCAGCAGTCACCCCGACAGGGGAGGATACGAGCAGTACTTC	CASSHPDRGGYEQYF
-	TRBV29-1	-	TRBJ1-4	TGCAGCGTCCTGGGACTGACTAATGAAAAACTGTTTTTT	CSVLGLTNEKLFF
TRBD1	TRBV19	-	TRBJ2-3	TGTGCCAGTAGATGGGCAGGACAGGGGGTGGATACGCAGTATTTT	CASRWAGQGVDTQYF
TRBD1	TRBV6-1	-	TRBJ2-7	TGTGCCAGCAGTTCCGGAACAGGGGTAAAACGCGAGCAGTACTTC	CASSSGTGVKREQYF
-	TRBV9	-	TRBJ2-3	TGTGCCAGCAGCGTAGTAGGAGGGAGCCACACAGATACGCAGTATTTT	CASSVVGGSHTDTQYF
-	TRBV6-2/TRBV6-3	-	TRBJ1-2	TGTGCCAGCAGTGCCGGGGGACTGCACTATGGCTACACCTTC	CASSAGGLHYGYTF
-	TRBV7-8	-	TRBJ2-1	TGTGCCAGCAGCTCACGACAGGTCTCCTACAATGAGCAGTTCTTC	CASSSRQVSYNEQFF
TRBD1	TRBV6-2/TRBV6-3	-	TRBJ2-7	TGTGCCAGCAGTTCCGACAGGGGACGGTCCTACGAGCAGTACTTC	CASSSDRGRSYEQYF
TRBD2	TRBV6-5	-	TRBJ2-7	TGTGCCAGCAGCCAGGGACTAGTTTCCTACGAGCAGTACTTC	CASSQGLVSYEQYF
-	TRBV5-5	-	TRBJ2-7	TGTGCCAGCAGCTTCCGGGCCCCGGGGGAGCAGTACTTC	CASSFRAPGEQYF
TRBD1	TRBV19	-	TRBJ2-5	TGTGCCAGTAGTATGAGGCAGGGGGCGCGGGAGACCCAGTACTTC	CASSMRQGARETQYF
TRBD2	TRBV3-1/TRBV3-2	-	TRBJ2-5	TGTGCCAGCAGCCAAGGACTAGCAGGGACCCAGTACTTC	CASSQGLAGTQYF
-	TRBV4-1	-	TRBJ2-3	TGCGCCAGCAGCCAAGTGGTGGCAGGGGCCCCCAATACGCAGTATTTT	CASSQVVAGAPNTQYF
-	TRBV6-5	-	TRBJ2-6	TGTGCCAGCACTATAGGGGGGGCTGGGGCCAACGTCCTGACTTTC	CASTIGGAGANVLTF
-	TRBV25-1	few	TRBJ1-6	TGTGCCAGCAGTGCTTCGTCTAAATCCCTCCACTTT	CASSASSKSLHF
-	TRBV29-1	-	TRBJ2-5	TGCAGCGTTGTCTTTGGGGGGCAAGAGACCCAGTACTTC	CSVVFGGQETQYF
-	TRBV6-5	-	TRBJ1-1	TGTGCCAGCAGTTCAAGGGGTTGGGACACTGAAGCTTTCTTT	CASSSRGWDTEAFF
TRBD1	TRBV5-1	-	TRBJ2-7	TGCGCCAGCAGCCAGACAGGGATAATGTTGGAGCAGTACTTC	CASSQTGIMLEQYF
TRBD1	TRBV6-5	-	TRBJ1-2	TGTGCCAGCAGTTACAGCCTATCTCCGGGACAGGGGGAGTACACCTTC	CASSYSLSPGQGEYTF
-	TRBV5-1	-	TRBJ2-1	TGCGCCAGCAAGGAGGAGGACAGTCCTTACAATGAGCAGTTCTTC	CASKEEDSPYNEQFF
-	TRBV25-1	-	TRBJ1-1	TGTGCCAGCGGTTTAGGAGCGGGGATGAACACTGAAGCTTTCTTT	CASGLGAGMNTEAFF
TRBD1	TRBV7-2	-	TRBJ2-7	TGTGCCAGCAGCTTAGCCGGGACAGGGCTCTCCGAGCAGTACTTC	CASSLAGTGLSEQYF
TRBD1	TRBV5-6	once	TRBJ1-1	TGTGCCAGCAGCCTTCCGGGACAGCGATACACTGAAGCTTTCTTT	CASSLPGQRYTEAFF
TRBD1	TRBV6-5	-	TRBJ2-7	TGTGCCAGCAGTTACCCCGGGACAGGGAGCTCCTACGAGCAGTACTTC	CASSYPGTGSSYEQYF
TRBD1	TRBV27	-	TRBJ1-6	TGTGCCAGCAGGAAGACAGGGGCTATTTCACCCCTCCACTTT	CASRKTGAISPLHF
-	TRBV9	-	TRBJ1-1	TGTGCCAGCAGCGTCGGGGGGAGGGACACTGAAGCTTTCTTT	CASSVGGRDTEAFF